Each of the 21 T cell receptor beta chains below was sequenced from the same sample in a study of beta chain features in type 1 diabetes. Study results and limitations: All four CD4+ subsets from Type 1 diabetes patients carried moderately but significantly shorter TCRB CDR3s.

The isolated RNA, all of it, was reverse transcribed, so expressed TCRB transcripts were what got sequenced. Data came from immunoSEQ multiplex PCR; TCRdb stores just in-frame clones and leaves some out. The sample includes 250,000 to 350,000 clones, approximately 15% of them seen just once. These receptors have no identified antigens. The sequenced material came from naive CD4+ T cells from blood. All receptors come from a man between 18 and 35 years old with type 1 diabetes.

V is TRBV18 and J is TRBJ2-1, with a tentative D call TRBD1 (5 bases). This CDR3 has 13 residues. Between the trimmed V and J ends, which lost 3 bases and 6 bases, there was a span of 9 bases. Germline V gene data show CDR1 as KGHSH and CDR2 as LQKENI. For the CDR3, the DNA is TGTGCCAGCTCACCGCAGGGCTCCAATGAGCAGTTCTTC. Translation gives CASSPQGSNEQFF.

This clone was counted a few times. The rearrangement uses TRBV11-1 and TRBJ2-1; D not certain. V was cut by 5 bases and J by 4 bases, with 12 bases left in between. CDR1 is SGHAT and CDR2 is FQDESV in the germline V gene (reference sequence). The CDR3 is 14 amino acids. The CDR3 DNA reads TGTGCCAGCAGCCTAAAGATTGATTACAATGAGCAGTTCTTC. Its protein is CASSLKIDYNEQFF.

This clone was seen only a few times. The chain uses TRBV7-9 and TRBJ1-2, with D possibly TRBD1 on 6 matching bases. The length of the CDR3 is 13 residues. Trimming took off 5 bases at V and 2 bases at J, with 9 bases between the two ends. The germline CDR1 and CDR2 sequences are SEHNR and FQNEAQ (reference sequence). The CDR3 DNA is TGTGCCAGCAGCCAAGGACAGAACTATGGCTACACCTTC. It yields the protein CASSQGQNYGYTF. The complete variable domain, with remaining parts taken from reference TRBV7-9 and TRBJ1-2, reads DTGVSQNPRHKITKRGQNVTFRCDPISEHNRLYWYRQTLGQGPEFLTYFQNEAQLEKSRLLSDRFSAERPKGSFSTLEIQRTEQGDSAMYLCASSQGQNYGYTFGSGTRLTVV.

This clone was counted only a few times. This chain uses TRBV30 with TRBJ1-1; D is undetermined. This CDR3 spans 14 amino acids. Germline values: CDR1 GTSNPN, CDR2 SVGIG (reference sequence). V was clipped by 2 bases and J by 0 bases, with 10 bases between them. DNA for the CDR3: TGTGCCTGGAGTCGAGGCAGCATGAACACTGAAGCTTTCTTT. Its translation: CAWSRGSMNTEAFF. Based on the CDR3 plus reference TRBV30 and TRBJ1-1, the full variable domain is SQTIHQWPATLVQPVGSPLSLECTVEGTSNPNLYWYRQAAGRGLQLLFYSVGIGQISSEVPQNLSASRPQDRQFILSSKKLLLSDSGFYLCAWSRGSMNTEAFFGQGTRLTVV.

V gene TRBV6-5 combines with J gene TRBJ1-5; D uncertain. Trimming took off 6 bases at V and 5 bases at J, with 8 bases between the two ends. Germline-derived CDR1 and CDR2 are MNHEY and SVGAGI. The CDR3 is 12 amino acids. The DNA of the CDR3 is TGTGCCAGCAGCAACAGTGATCAGCCCCAGCATTTT. Protein sequence: CASSNSDQPQHF.

This clone showed up just once. This chain links TRBV6-5 with TRBJ1-4, with D uncertain. V lost 3 bases to trimming and J lost 0 bases, with 11 bases between them. Germline V CDR1 and CDR2: MNHEY, SVGAGI. The CDR3 covers 16 residues. Written as DNA, the CDR3 is TGTGCCAGCAGTTATATCCGGGGAGCAACTAATGAAAAACTGTTTTTT. This translates into CASSYIRGATNEKLFF.

The chain combines TRBV27 with TRBJ2-7; TRBD2 might be the D (5 bases). Trimming stripped 4 bases from V and 0 bases from J, with 13 bases between. The CDR3 spans 15 residues. Germline CDR1 and CDR2: MNHEY and SMNVEV (reference sequence). The CDR3 coding sequence is TGTGCCAGCAGTTCCTGGACGGGGAGCTCCTACGAGCAGTACTTC. It codes for CASSSWTGSSYEQYF.

V is TRBV6-6 and J is TRBJ2-5, with TRBD1 matching over 8 bases. The germline V gene has CDR1 MNHNY and CDR2 SVGAGI (reference sequence). The CDR3 consists of 13 residues. V shed 8 bases, J shed 1 base, and the junction held 3 bases outside the gene matches. CDR3 sequence: CASGGTGQETQYF. CDR3 DNA sequence: TGTGCCAGCGGAGGGACAGGCCAAGAGACCCAGTACTTC.

This clone was seen more than once but under ten times. V is TRBV11-2 and J is TRBJ2-2; no firm D call. The CDR3 contains 13 residues. Trimming cost V 1 base and J 5 bases, with 5 bases left between them. Germline V gene lookup returns CDR1 SGHAT and CDR2 FQNNGV. CDR3 DNA: TGTGCCAGCAGCTTAGCTCTTACCGGGGAGCTGTTTTTT. This encodes CASSLALTGELFF.

This clone was counted only a few times. The CDR3 DNA is TGTGCCAGCAGCCGCCCCTCTAGCGGGCCTAGCACAGATACGCAGTATTTT. Its protein product is CASSRPSSGPSTDTQYF. This rearrangement joins TRBV7-9 to TRBJ2-3, with 8 bases identical to TRBD2. Germline-derived CDR1 and CDR2 are SEHNR and FQNEAQ (reference sequence). This CDR3 is built from 17 residues. Trimming removed 5 bases from V and 0 bases from J; junction bases left unmatched: 10.

Only a few counts were recorded for this clone. V usage is TRBV6-5 and J usage is TRBJ2-7; TRBD2 matches 7 bases. The CDR3 consists of 15 residues. V lost 2 bases to trimming and J lost 3 bases; unmatched junction nucleotides: 7. Germline assignment: CDR1 MNHEY and CDR2 SVGAGI. The CDR3 reads CASSYGWPGGYEQYF. CDR3 in DNA: TGTGCCAGCAGTTACGGTTGGCCGGGAGGCTACGAGCAGTACTTC.

The rearrangement joins TRBV5-6 to TRBJ1-2; the match to TRBD1 covers 7 bases. CDR1 is SGHDT, CDR2 YYEEEE, per germline. The V gene end was trimmed by 8 bases and the J gene end by 3 bases; junction bases not matched to a gene: 4. This CDR3 contains 12 residues. The CDR3, as DNA: TGTGCCAGTACAGGGACAGACTATGGCTACACCTTC. Translation gives CASTGTDYGYTF.

V usage is TRBV28 and J usage is TRBJ2-1; D remains unclear. The germline V and J ends were trimmed by 6 bases and 15 bases, with 18 bases remaining between them. The CDR3 length is 12 residues. Germline V gene sequence: CDR1 MDHEN, CDR2 SYDVKM. CDR3 bases: TGTGCCAGCAGATTCCCCCGAGGATTGCCGTTCTTC. Protein: CASRFPRGLPFF.

The gene calls are TRBV30 and TRBJ1-3; D gene ambiguous. From germline, CDR1 is GTSNPN and CDR2 SVGIG (reference sequence). Trimming stripped 5 bases from V and 0 bases from J, with 11 bases between. The CDR3 is 14 amino acids. DNA for the CDR3: TGTGCCTGGGGCCGGGAGTACTCTGGAAACACCATATATTTT. Amino acids: CAWGREYSGNTIYF.

The J gene is TRBJ2-7, the V gene TRBV5-6; D is unclear. Per the germline V gene, CDR1 is SGHDT and CDR2 is YYEEEE. The germline V and J ends were trimmed by 0 bases and 1 base, with 11 bases remaining between them. CDR3 length: 15 residues. The CDR3 nucleotides read TGTGCCAGCAGCTTGGCAGGTCGGTCATCCTACGAGCAGTACTTC. Translating gives CASSLAGRSSYEQYF.

This chain links TRBV29-1 with TRBJ2-1, with 10 bases identical to TRBD1. This CDR3 has 13 amino acids. The J segment lost 7 bases and the V segment lost 7 bases, leaving 7 bases of the junction unmatched. From germline, CDR1 is SQVTM and CDR2 ANQGSEA. The CDR3 here is CSARQGAGNEQFF. The CDR3 DNA follows: TGCAGCGCTAGACAGGGGGCGGGAAATGAGCAGTTCTTC.

The chain has TRBV7-2 and TRBJ2-2, with D possibly matching TRBD2 (6 bases). This CDR3 spans 15 amino acids. Trimming left V 2 bases short and J 7 bases short, with 14 bases between. From germline, CDR1 is SGHTA and CDR2 FQGNSA. The CDR3 DNA is TGTGCCAGCAGCTTAAGCGGGCCTGGCCGCGGGGAGCTGTTTTTT. Amino acid sequence: CASSLSGPGRGELFF.

This clone was recorded a few times. The chain has TRBV14 and TRBJ2-1; 7 bases match TRBD1. CDR1 and CDR2 from the germline V gene are SGHDN and FVKESK. J lost 1 base, V lost 1 base, and 1 base had no gene match. The CDR3 runs to 15 residues. CDR3 amino acids: CASSQGRGSYNEQFF. In DNA, the CDR3 is TGTGCCAGCAGCCAAGGCAGGGGGTCCTACAATGAGCAGTTCTTC.

The J gene is TRBJ2-3, the V gene TRBV11-2, with 13 bases fitting TRBD2. The CDR3 runs 16 residues. V shed 4 bases, J shed 5 bases, and the junction held 6 bases outside the gene matches. Germline assignment: CDR1 SGHAT and CDR2 FQNNGV. The CDR3 DNA reads TGTGCCAGCAGCTCGGGACTAGCGGGGTGGGAAGATACGCAGTATTTT. Its protein is CASSSGLAGWEDTQYF.

This clone has more than one count but fewer than ten. V and J are TRBV2 and TRBJ2-1, with D possibly TRBD2 on 6 matching bases. The V end lost 2 bases, the J end lost 6 bases, and 14 bases lay between the germline ends. Germline V gene lookup returns CDR1 SNHLY and CDR2 FYNNEI. The length of the CDR3 is 15 residues. CDR3 bases: TGTGCCAGCAGTGAAATGGGGGGAGTGGGCAATGAGCAGTTCTTC. It is translated as CASSEMGGVGNEQFF.

V is TRBV11-2 and J is TRBJ2-5; D perhaps matches TRBD2 (6 bases). Between the trimmed V and J ends, which lost 1 base and 5 bases, there was a span of 14 bases. Germline values: CDR1 SGHAT, CDR2 FQNNGV. The CDR3 contains 15 residues. The CDR3 nucleotides are TGTGCCAGCAGCTTAGGTAGTTTCCGGGAGGAGACCCAGTACTTC. Translating gives CASSLGSFREETQYF.